This T cell receptor (beta chain) was retrieved from a study of T cell responses to AZD1222 COVID-19 vaccine. Findings of the study overall: There were vaccine-associated CD4 TCRs across spike, dominant at 160-218 and 743-854.

Per germline, CDR1 SGHDT and CDR2 YYEEEE. The CDR3 spans 13 residues. V lost 3 bases and J 3 bases, leaving 7 bases between the germline ends. Note on this clone: Its specificity is unknown.

Sequencing used immunoSEQ multiplex PCR; TCRdb keeps in-frame clones, though not all of them. Of about 130,000 clones in the sample, roughly 90% were seen once. This TCR was recovered from an adult who received the AZD1222 COVID-19 vaccine. The chain has TRBV5-6 and TRBJ1-3; D not certain. This sample comprised peripheral blood, obtained 28 days after the second AZD1222 dose. Here the CDR3 reads CASSSIHGNTIYF. CDR3 DNA sequence: TGTGCCAGCAGCTCGATCCATGGAAACACCATATATTTT.